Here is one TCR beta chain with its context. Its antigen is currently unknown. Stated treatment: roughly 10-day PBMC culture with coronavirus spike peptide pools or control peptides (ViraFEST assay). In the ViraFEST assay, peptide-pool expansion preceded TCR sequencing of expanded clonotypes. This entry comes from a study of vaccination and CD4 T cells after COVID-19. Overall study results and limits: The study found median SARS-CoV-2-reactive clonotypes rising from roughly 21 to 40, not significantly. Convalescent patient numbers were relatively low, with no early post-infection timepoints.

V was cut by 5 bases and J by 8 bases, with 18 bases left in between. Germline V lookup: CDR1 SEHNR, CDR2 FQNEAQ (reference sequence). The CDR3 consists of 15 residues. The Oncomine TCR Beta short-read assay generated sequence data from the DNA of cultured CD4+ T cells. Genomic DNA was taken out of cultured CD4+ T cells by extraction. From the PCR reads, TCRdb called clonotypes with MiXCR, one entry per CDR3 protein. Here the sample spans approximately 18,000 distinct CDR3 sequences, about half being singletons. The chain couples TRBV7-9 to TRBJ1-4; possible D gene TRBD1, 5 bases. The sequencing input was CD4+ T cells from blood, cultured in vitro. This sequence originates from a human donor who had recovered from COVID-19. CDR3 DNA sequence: TGTGCCAGCAGCCCCCGGGACGGTTCTTTCGAAAAACTGTTTTTT. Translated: CASSPRDGSFEKLFF.